These T cell receptor beta chains were read from a single sample in a study of shared clonotypes between healthy human individuals. Method: immunoSEQ multiplex PCR; TCRdb's copy keeps in-frame clones and lacks some. The repertoire holds under 850,000 clones, with 80% to 95% as singletons. The source material was naive CD8+ T cells sorted from blood. The source of these receptors is a man aged 25 to 45 in good health. Each CDR3 is given with its conserved first and last residue. The D gene is left open where the match is weak. Not every row has a clone size; where given, it reads once, few, many or a size class.

v_call: TRBV18
clone_size: once
d_call: .
j_call: TRBJ1-5
cdr3_nt: TGTGCCAGCTCACTAGACAGTAGCAATCAGCCCCAGCATTTT
cdr3_aa: CASSLDSSNQPQHF

v_call: TRBV27
clone_size: .
d_call: .
j_call: TRBJ2-5
cdr3_nt: TGTGCCAGCAGTCCCGGACAGATTCAAGAGACCCAGTACTTC
cdr3_aa: CASSPGQIQETQYF

v_call: TRBV7-9
clone_size: .
d_call: .
j_call: TRBJ2-7
cdr3_nt: TGTGCCAGCAGCGCTCCGGGACAAGACGAGCAGTACTTC
cdr3_aa: CASSAPGQDEQYF

v_call: TRBV27
clone_size: .
d_call: .
j_call: TRBJ1-1
cdr3_nt: TGTGCCAGCAGTCTCGGACGAAACACTGAAGCTTTCTTT
cdr3_aa: CASSLGRNTEAFF

v_call: TRBV5-4
clone_size: .
d_call: TRBD1
j_call: TRBJ1-2
cdr3_nt: TGTGCCAGCAGCTCGGATCCGCCATGGACAGGGACCTTCTTGTACACCTTC
cdr3_aa: CASSSDPPWTGTFLYTF

v_call: TRBV7-8
clone_size: .
d_call: TRBD2
j_call: TRBJ2-3
cdr3_nt: TGTGCCAGCAGCCCGGGACTAGCGGGAGCAGATACGCAGTATTTT
cdr3_aa: CASSPGLAGADTQYF

v_call: TRBV7-8
clone_size: .
d_call: TRBD2
j_call: TRBJ2-7
cdr3_nt: TGTGCCAGCAGCTCCCTAGCGGGAGAGGGGGCCTACGAGCAGTACTTC
cdr3_aa: CASSSLAGEGAYEQYF

v_call: TRBV27
clone_size: once
d_call: TRBD2
j_call: TRBJ2-1
cdr3_nt: TGTGCCAGCAGTTTATTAGCGGGACCCTACAATGAGCAGTTCTTC
cdr3_aa: CASSLLAGPYNEQFF

v_call: TRBV7-9
clone_size: .
d_call: .
j_call: TRBJ2-1
cdr3_nt: TGTGCCAGCAGCACGATCGAGCCCCAGGAGGGCTACAATGAGCAGTTCTTC
cdr3_aa: CASSTIEPQEGYNEQFF

v_call: TRBV7-6
clone_size: once
d_call: .
j_call: TRBJ2-7
cdr3_nt: TGTGCCAGCAGCTCCAGTGAGGGGGGTCTCTCCTACGAGCAGTACTTC
cdr3_aa: CASSSSEGGLSYEQYF

v_call: TRBV19
clone_size: .
d_call: .
j_call: TRBJ2-7
cdr3_nt: TGTGCCAGTAGTATATCGTCCAGCTCCTACGAGCAGTACTTC
cdr3_aa: CASSISSSSYEQYF

v_call: TRBV29-1
clone_size: .
d_call: .
j_call: TRBJ2-2
cdr3_nt: TGCAGCGTCATGGACTCTCTGGCCGGGGAGCTGTTTTTT
cdr3_aa: CSVMDSLAGELFF

v_call: TRBV28
clone_size: .
d_call: TRBD2
j_call: TRBJ2-7
cdr3_nt: TGTGCCAGCAGTTCGCCGGGACTAGCGGGATTGTTGGGGTACGAGCAGTACTTC
cdr3_aa: CASSSPGLAGLLGYEQYF

v_call: TRBV7-8
clone_size: once
d_call: .
j_call: TRBJ2-3
cdr3_nt: TGTGCCAGCAGCTTAGAAGCCGCAGATACGCAGTATTTT
cdr3_aa: CASSLEAADTQYF

v_call: TRBV15
clone_size: .
d_call: TRBD2
j_call: TRBJ2-2
cdr3_nt: TGTGCCACCACCGAGAGGGGACTAGCGCATACCGGGGAGCTGTTTTTT
cdr3_aa: CATTERGLAHTGELFF

v_call: TRBV28
clone_size: once
d_call: .
j_call: TRBJ2-1
cdr3_nt: TGTGCCAGCAGTTTATGGGACAATGAGCAGTTCTTC
cdr3_aa: CASSLWDNEQFF

v_call: TRBV5-1
clone_size: .
d_call: .
j_call: TRBJ2-7
cdr3_nt: TGCGCCAGCAGCTTCTACGTGGGGGAGCAGTACTTC
cdr3_aa: CASSFYVGEQYF

v_call: TRBV6-5
clone_size: .
d_call: .
j_call: TRBJ2-3
cdr3_nt: TGTGCCAGCAAACTAGGGGGTCTTGATACGCAGTATTTT
cdr3_aa: CASKLGGLDTQYF

v_call: TRBV5-1
clone_size: .
d_call: TRBD2
j_call: TRBJ2-1
cdr3_nt: TGCGCCAGCAGCTTGTGGGGGGACTACCTTAACAATGAGCAGTTCTTC
cdr3_aa: CASSLWGDYLNNEQFF

v_call: TRBV27
clone_size: .
d_call: .
j_call: TRBJ1-2
cdr3_nt: TGTGCCAGCAGTTTATCCAGGGGAGGGTTTCTAGACAACTATGGCTACACCTTC
cdr3_aa: CASSLSRGGFLDNYGYTF

v_call: TRBV7-9
clone_size: .
d_call: .
j_call: TRBJ2-1
cdr3_nt: TGTGCCAGCAGCTTAGCATTGGGATACGGGGATGAGCAGTTCTTC
cdr3_aa: CASSLALGYGDEQFF

v_call: TRBV5-5
clone_size: .
d_call: TRBD2
j_call: TRBJ2-1
cdr3_nt: TGTGCCAGCAGCCTAGCGGGAGACCCATATGAGCAGTTCTTC
cdr3_aa: CASSLAGDPYEQFF

v_call: TRBV4-2
clone_size: .
d_call: .
j_call: TRBJ1-4
cdr3_nt: TGTGCCAGCAGCCAAGTAATCTTTGAAAAACTGTTTTTT
cdr3_aa: CASSQVIFEKLFF

v_call: TRBV2
clone_size: .
d_call: .
j_call: TRBJ2-6
cdr3_nt: TGTGCCAGCATCGAGACCCCGGTTGAGGGGGCCAACGTCCTGACTTTC
cdr3_aa: CASIETPVEGANVLTF

v_call: TRBV27
clone_size: .
d_call: .
j_call: TRBJ1-5
cdr3_nt: TGTGCCAGCAGTTTGTCCAGTCTCAACAATCAGCCCCAGCATTTT
cdr3_aa: CASSLSSLNNQPQHF

v_call: TRBV11-2
clone_size: once
d_call: TRBD2
j_call: TRBJ2-1
cdr3_nt: TGTGCCAGCAGCTTTCCCCAGGCTGCTAGCGGGGCCGACAATGAGCAGTTCTTC
cdr3_aa: CASSFPQAASGADNEQFF

v_call: TRBV11-3
clone_size: .
d_call: TRBD2
j_call: TRBJ2-7
cdr3_nt: TGTGCCAGCAGCTTAATATTGATTAGCGGGAGCTCCTACGAGCAGTACTTC
cdr3_aa: CASSLILISGSSYEQYF

v_call: TRBV27
clone_size: .
d_call: .
j_call: TRBJ2-3
cdr3_nt: TGTGCCAGCAGATCTCTCGCGGGAAGCACAGATACGCAGTATTTT
cdr3_aa: CASRSLAGSTDTQYF

v_call: TRBV9
clone_size: .
d_call: .
j_call: TRBJ2-3
cdr3_nt: TGTGCCAGCAGCCGGACAGCTACAGATACGCAGTATTTT
cdr3_aa: CASSRTATDTQYF

v_call: TRBV7-9
clone_size: .
d_call: TRBD1
j_call: TRBJ1-4
cdr3_nt: TGTGCCAGCAGCTTAGATCCACAGGGGGAAAAACTGTTTTTT
cdr3_aa: CASSLDPQGEKLFF

v_call: TRBV7-8
clone_size: .
d_call: TRBD1
j_call: TRBJ2-1
cdr3_nt: TGTGCCAGCAGCTCAAACCGGGACAGGGTTTACAATGAGCAGTTCTTC
cdr3_aa: CASSSNRDRVYNEQFF

v_call: TRBV7-9
clone_size: .
d_call: .
j_call: TRBJ2-2
cdr3_nt: TGTGCCAGCAGCCCTACCATTATAAACACCGGGGAGCTGTTTTTT
cdr3_aa: CASSPTIINTGELFF

v_call: TRBV15
clone_size: .
d_call: .
j_call: TRBJ2-4
cdr3_nt: TGTGCCACCAGCGGCTACATAGCCAAAAACATTCAGTACTTC
cdr3_aa: CATSGYIAKNIQYF

v_call: TRBV5-8
clone_size: .
d_call: .
j_call: TRBJ2-7
cdr3_nt: TGTGCCAGCAGCTTCGCAGGGGCCTACGACTACGAGCAGTACTTC
cdr3_aa: CASSFAGAYDYEQYF

v_call: TRBV7-9
clone_size: .
d_call: TRBD1
j_call: TRBJ2-3
cdr3_nt: TGTGCCAGCAGCTCGGAGACAGGGCGCACAGATACGCAGTATTTT
cdr3_aa: CASSSETGRTDTQYF

v_call: TRBV4-1
clone_size: .
d_call: .
j_call: TRBJ2-7
cdr3_nt: TGCGCCAGCAGCCAAGATCAAGGTTCCTACGAGCAGTACTTC
cdr3_aa: CASSQDQGSYEQYF

v_call: TRBV9
clone_size: .
d_call: .
j_call: TRBJ2-5
cdr3_nt: TGTGCCAGCAGCGAGAGGGGGAGGCCCCAAGAGACCCAGTACTTC
cdr3_aa: CASSERGRPQETQYF

v_call: TRBV5-4
clone_size: .
d_call: .
j_call: TRBJ1-1
cdr3_nt: TGTGCCAGCAGCTTGCTGGGGGGGAACACTGAAGCTTTCTTT
cdr3_aa: CASSLLGGNTEAFF

v_call: TRBV29-1
clone_size: .
d_call: TRBD2
j_call: TRBJ2-3
cdr3_nt: TGCAGCGTTGTCCCCACGGGGGGATCAGATACGCAGTATTTT
cdr3_aa: CSVVPTGGSDTQYF

v_call: TRBV28
clone_size: .
d_call: .
j_call: TRBJ1-4
cdr3_nt: TGTGCCAGCAGCATTCGGGGCCAGTTTAATGAAAAACTGTTTTTT
cdr3_aa: CASSIRGQFNEKLFF

v_call: TRBV9
clone_size: .
d_call: TRBD2
j_call: TRBJ2-7
cdr3_nt: TGTGCCAGCAGCGGATCTAGCGGTCCCTCCTACGAGCAGTACTTC
cdr3_aa: CASSGSSGPSYEQYF

v_call: TRBV4-1
clone_size: few
d_call: .
j_call: TRBJ2-2
cdr3_nt: TGCGCCAGCAGCCAAGATGCGCTTACGAACACCGGGGAGCTGTTTTTT
cdr3_aa: CASSQDALTNTGELFF

v_call: TRBV13
clone_size: .
d_call: .
j_call: TRBJ2-5
cdr3_nt: TGTGCCAGCAGCTTAGGACAGGGACCCCAAGAGACCCAGTACTTC
cdr3_aa: CASSLGQGPQETQYF

v_call: TRBV28
clone_size: .
d_call: TRBD1
j_call: TRBJ1-5
cdr3_nt: TGTGCCAGCAGGGGCGGACAGGGCCGCAATCAGCCCCAGCATTTT
cdr3_aa: CASRGGQGRNQPQHF

v_call: TRBV9
clone_size: .
d_call: .
j_call: TRBJ2-1
cdr3_nt: TGTGCCAGCAGCGCTTCTGGGGCCTACAATGAGCAGTTCTTC
cdr3_aa: CASSASGAYNEQFF

v_call: TRBV28
clone_size: .
d_call: TRBD1
j_call: TRBJ2-7
cdr3_nt: TGTGCCAGCAGTTTAACAGGGGACCCCTACGAGCAGTACTTC
cdr3_aa: CASSLTGDPYEQYF

v_call: TRBV23-1
clone_size: .
d_call: .
j_call: TRBJ1-1
cdr3_nt: TGCGCCAGCAGTCAACTAGGGGAGAACACTGAAGCTTTCTTT
cdr3_aa: CASSQLGENTEAFF

v_call: TRBV18
clone_size: .
d_call: TRBD1
j_call: TRBJ2-7
cdr3_nt: TGTGCCAGCTCACCCTTCGGGGACAGCTCGGGCTACGAGCAGTACTTC
cdr3_aa: CASSPFGDSSGYEQYF

v_call: TRBV6-5
clone_size: .
d_call: TRBD2
j_call: TRBJ2-7
cdr3_nt: TGTGCCAGCAGTTACTTGAGCGGGAACGAGCAGTACTTC
cdr3_aa: CASSYLSGNEQYF

v_call: TRBV29-1
clone_size: .
d_call: .
j_call: TRBJ2-7
cdr3_nt: TGCAGCGTCGAAACCGGGACGGACAACTCCTACGAGCAGTACTTC
cdr3_aa: CSVETGTDNSYEQYF

v_call: TRBV28
clone_size: once
d_call: .
j_call: TRBJ1-1
cdr3_nt: TGTGCCAGCAGTTTTAGTACAGGGAGTTTAACTGAAGCTTTCTTT
cdr3_aa: CASSFSTGSLTEAFF

v_call: TRBV5-4
clone_size: .
d_call: TRBD1
j_call: TRBJ2-1
cdr3_nt: TGTGCCAGCAGGGGACAGGGCACATACAATGAGCAGTTCTTC
cdr3_aa: CASRGQGTYNEQFF

v_call: TRBV7-9
clone_size: .
d_call: TRBD1
j_call: TRBJ1-2
cdr3_nt: TGTGCCAGCAGCTTAGAAGAGACAGGGAGAAACTATGGCTACACCTTC
cdr3_aa: CASSLEETGRNYGYTF

v_call: TRBV7-6
clone_size: once
d_call: TRBD2
j_call: TRBJ2-1
cdr3_nt: TGTGCCAGCAGCCCCGGGGTTAGCGGGTCGGCTGAGCAGTTCTTC
cdr3_aa: CASSPGVSGSAEQFF

v_call: TRBV6-1
clone_size: once
d_call: TRBD1
j_call: TRBJ2-7
cdr3_nt: TGTGCCAGCAGTGAAACCGGACAGGGGCTCTACGAGCAGTACTTC
cdr3_aa: CASSETGQGLYEQYF

v_call: TRBV4-1
clone_size: .
d_call: .
j_call: TRBJ1-6
cdr3_nt: TGCGCCAGCAGCCCCTACCCCCGGCAGCGTGCGGATTCACCCCTCCACTTT
cdr3_aa: CASSPYPRQRADSPLHF

v_call: TRBV25-1
clone_size: once
d_call: TRBD2
j_call: TRBJ2-5
cdr3_nt: TGTGCCAGCAGTCACCCTTCGGGAGGCGGGGAGACCCAGTACTTC
cdr3_aa: CASSHPSGGGETQYF

v_call: TRBV27
clone_size: .
d_call: .
j_call: TRBJ2-3
cdr3_nt: TGTGCCAGCAAAACCTTCCGGGGCACAGATACGCAGTATTTT
cdr3_aa: CASKTFRGTDTQYF

v_call: TRBV2
clone_size: .
d_call: .
j_call: TRBJ2-5
cdr3_nt: TGTGCCAGCAGTAGCGGGTTTATGCTAGAGACCCAGTACTTC
cdr3_aa: CASSSGFMLETQYF

v_call: TRBV6-5
clone_size: .
d_call: .
j_call: TRBJ2-1
cdr3_nt: TGTGCCAGCAGGGCCGCCTTAGACAATGAGCAGTTCTTC
cdr3_aa: CASRAALDNEQFF